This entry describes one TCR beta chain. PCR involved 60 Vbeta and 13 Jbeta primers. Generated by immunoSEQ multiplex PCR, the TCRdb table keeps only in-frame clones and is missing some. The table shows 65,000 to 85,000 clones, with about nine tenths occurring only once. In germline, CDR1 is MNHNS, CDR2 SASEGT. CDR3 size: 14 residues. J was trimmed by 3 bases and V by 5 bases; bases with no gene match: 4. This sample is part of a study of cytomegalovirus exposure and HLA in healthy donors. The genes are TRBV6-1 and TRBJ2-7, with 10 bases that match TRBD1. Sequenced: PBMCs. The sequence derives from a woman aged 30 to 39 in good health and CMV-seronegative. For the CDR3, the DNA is TGTGCCAGCAGTACGGACAGGGGGATCTACGAGCAGTACTTC. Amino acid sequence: CASSTDRGIYEQYF.